Given below is one T cell receptor (beta chain) in context. No antigen is known for it. Trimming took off 4 bases at V and 4 bases at J, with 13 bases between the two ends. CDR1 and CDR2 from the germline V gene are MGHDK and SYGVNS. This CDR3 has 14 amino acids. This specimen comes from a study of T cell responses to AZD1222 COVID-19 vaccine. Findings and limits, study-wide: Spike-wide coverage was observed for vaccine-associated CD4 TCRs, with dominant responses at 160-218 and 743-854. There were repertoire samples only from the period after the peak T cell response. Spike-specific TCR breadth and depth went up after people got two AZD1222 doses. Clonal diversity was possibly underestimated; the donors were predominantly white British and more often female.

The protocol was immunoSEQ multiplex PCR, while the TCRdb copy is restricted to in-frame clones and leaves out a portion. The sample consists of 140,000 to 150,000 clones, 85% to 95% of them appearing once. The chain has TRBV25-1 and TRBJ2-5; tentatively, D is TRBD1 (6 bases). Sequenced here: peripheral blood, sampled after recovery from COVID-19. The TCR sequence derives from an adult who had recovered from COVID-19. CDR3 region: CASSGTDFGETQYF. In nucleotides, the CDR3 is TGTGCCAGCAGTGGGACAGATTTTGGAGAGACCCAGTACTTC.